This is a list of T cell receptor beta chains from one sample in a study of T cell repertoires in aging, cancer and after chemotherapy. Using its own MiXCR run on the multiplex PCR reads, TCRdb lists one record per CDR3 protein. Here the sample spans thousands of distinct CDR3 sequences, 25% to 35% being singletons. The sample consisted of blood. These receptors were obtained from a human donor in good health. Both conserved end residues are part of each CDR3. The D gene is left open where the match is weak. A clone size is listed for some rows: how often the clone was seen (once, few, many), or a class if it is expanded.

d_call: TRBD2
clone_size: medium-sized
v_call: TRBV10-3
j_call: TRBJ2-1
cdr3_aa: CAISDGLAGGQEQFF
cdr3_nt: TGTGCCATCAGTGATGGACTAGCGGGAGGGCAGGAGCAGTTCTTC

d_call: -
clone_size: -
v_call: TRBV6-5
j_call: TRBJ2-1
cdr3_aa: CASSPYPIPRETKFDNEQFF
cdr3_nt: TGTGCCAGCAGTCCCTATCCCATTCCTCGGGAGACGAAATTTGACAATGAGCAGTTCTTC

d_call: -
clone_size: -
v_call: TRBV5-1
j_call: TRBJ2-2
cdr3_aa: CASSELNTGELFF
cdr3_nt: TGCGCCAGCAGCGAACTAAACACCGGGGAGCTGTTTTTT

d_call: TRBD1
clone_size: -
v_call: TRBV5-1
j_call: TRBJ2-5
cdr3_aa: CASSLNDRGRGETQYF
cdr3_nt: TGCGCCAGCAGCTTAAACGACAGGGGGCGCGGAGAGACCCAGTACTTC

d_call: -
clone_size: -
v_call: TRBV20-1
j_call: TRBJ2-5
cdr3_aa: CSARDRRAQYF
cdr3_nt: TGCAGTGCTAGAGATCGGAGGGCCCAGTACTTC

d_call: TRBD1
clone_size: -
v_call: TRBV18
j_call: TRBJ2-7
cdr3_aa: CASFPSGTGGYEQYF
cdr3_nt: TGTGCCAGCTTTCCCTCCGGGACAGGGGGTTACGAGCAGTACTTC

d_call: -
clone_size: -
v_call: TRBV6-2/TRBV6-3
j_call: TRBJ2-7
cdr3_aa: CASSYSSSGAQGSYEQYF
cdr3_nt: TGTGCCAGCAGCTATAGTAGTTCGGGGGCGCAAGGATCCTACGAGCAGTACTTC

d_call: -
clone_size: medium-sized
v_call: TRBV5-6
j_call: TRBJ2-1
cdr3_aa: CASTLTWAKTYNEQFF
cdr3_nt: TGTGCCAGCACCCTAACGTGGGCCAAGACCTACAATGAGCAGTTCTTC

d_call: -
clone_size: medium-sized
v_call: TRBV6-1
j_call: TRBJ1-2
cdr3_aa: CASTQLFRQAHGYTF
cdr3_nt: TGTGCCAGCACCCAACTCTTCAGACAGGCACATGGCTACACCTTC

d_call: TRBD2
clone_size: -
v_call: TRBV7-2
j_call: TRBJ2-1
cdr3_aa: CASSLGTSGRAGWFF
cdr3_nt: TGTGCCAGCAGCTTAGGGACTAGCGGGAGGGCCGGGTGGTTCTTC

d_call: TRBD2
clone_size: medium-sized
v_call: TRBV5-4
j_call: TRBJ2-7
cdr3_aa: CASSRLAGSSSYEQYF
cdr3_nt: TGTGCCAGCAGCCGTTTAGCGGGGTCGAGCTCCTACGAGCAGTACTTC

d_call: TRBD1
clone_size: medium-sized
v_call: TRBV19
j_call: TRBJ2-1
cdr3_aa: CASIEQGASTVEQFF
cdr3_nt: TGTGCCAGTATTGAACAGGGGGCGAGTACTGTTGAGCAGTTCTTC

d_call: -
clone_size: -
v_call: TRBV20-1
j_call: TRBJ2-3
cdr3_aa: CSARPSGGGITQYF
cdr3_nt: TGCAGTGCTAGACCATCAGGGGGGGGAATTACGCAGTATTTT

d_call: -
clone_size: -
v_call: TRBV7-2
j_call: TRBJ2-5
cdr3_aa: CASSFQLNAGESRRVQETQYF
cdr3_nt: TGTGCCAGCAGCTTTCAGTTAAATGCAGGGGAGTCGAGGAGGGTCCAAGAGACCCAGTACTTC

d_call: TRBD1
clone_size: -
v_call: TRBV18
j_call: TRBJ2-7
cdr3_aa: CASSPLTGAGEQYF
cdr3_nt: TGTGCCAGCTCACCCCTGACAGGGGCAGGGGAGCAGTACTTC

d_call: TRBD1
clone_size: -
v_call: TRBV7-9
j_call: TRBJ2-7
cdr3_aa: CASSPPGQGYEQYF
cdr3_nt: TGTGCCAGCAGCCCCCCAGGACAGGGCTACGAGCAGTACTTC

d_call: TRBD1
clone_size: few
v_call: TRBV27
j_call: TRBJ1-2
cdr3_aa: CASSSRTGGPLNYGYTF
cdr3_nt: TGTGCCAGCAGTTCGAGGACAGGGGGCCCCCTTAACTATGGCTACACCTTC

d_call: -
clone_size: -
v_call: TRBV6-4
j_call: TRBJ2-1
cdr3_aa: CASSDSGGSSYNEQFF
cdr3_nt: TGTGCCAGCAGTGACTCAGGAGGGAGCTCCTACAATGAGCAGTTCTTC

d_call: TRBD1
clone_size: medium-sized
v_call: TRBV29-1
j_call: TRBJ1-2
cdr3_aa: CSVVGQGGSYGYTF
cdr3_nt: TGCAGCGTCGTGGGACAGGGTGGGAGCTATGGCTACACCTTC

d_call: TRBD2
clone_size: -
v_call: TRBV7-2
j_call: TRBJ2-3
cdr3_aa: CASSTLAGGGTDTQYF
cdr3_nt: TGTGCCAGCAGCACGCTAGCGGGAGGAGGTACAGATACGCAGTATTTT

d_call: TRBD2
clone_size: -
v_call: TRBV6-1
j_call: TRBJ2-1
cdr3_aa: CASPGTSAYNEQFF
cdr3_nt: TGTGCCAGCCCCGGGACTAGCGCTTACAATGAGCAGTTCTTC

d_call: -
clone_size: once
v_call: TRBV6-1
j_call: TRBJ1-2
cdr3_aa: CASSEARGGMGYTF
cdr3_nt: TGTGCCAGCAGTGAAGCCCGGGGCGGCATGGGCTACACCTTC

d_call: -
clone_size: -
v_call: TRBV6-5
j_call: TRBJ2-6
cdr3_aa: CASSHRAPSGANVLNF
cdr3_nt: TGTGCCAGCAGTCACCGGGCCCCATCTGGGGCCAACGTCCTGAATTTC

d_call: TRBD1
clone_size: medium-sized
v_call: TRBV29-1
j_call: TRBJ2-2
cdr3_aa: CSAGQGNPGELFF
cdr3_nt: TGCAGCGCGGGACAGGGGAATCCCGGGGAGCTGTTTTTT

d_call: -
clone_size: -
v_call: TRBV6-6
j_call: TRBJ2-5
cdr3_aa: CASRDLGEFVETQYF
cdr3_nt: TGTGCCAGCAGGGACCTAGGGGAGTTTGTGGAGACCCAGTACTTC

d_call: -
clone_size: -
v_call: TRBV13
j_call: TRBJ2-7
cdr3_aa: CVSSLGSGESYEQYF
cdr3_nt: TGCGTCAGCAGCTTGGGGTCGGGAGAGTCGTACGAGCAGTACTTC

d_call: -
clone_size: few
v_call: TRBV27
j_call: TRBJ1-5
cdr3_aa: CASSLVGGSNQPQHF
cdr3_nt: TGTGCCAGCAGTTTGGTGGGGGGTAGCAATCAGCCCCAGCATTTT

d_call: -
clone_size: few
v_call: TRBV7-9
j_call: TRBJ1-1
cdr3_aa: CASSSTGTWGKTEGTEAFF
cdr3_nt: TGTGCCAGCAGCTCGACCGGGACATGGGGAAAGACGGAGGGCACTGAAGCTTTCTTT

d_call: -
clone_size: medium-sized
v_call: TRBV5-6
j_call: TRBJ1-3
cdr3_aa: CASRSGQNYGNTIYF
cdr3_nt: TGTGCCAGCCGTTCCGGACAGAACTATGGAAACACCATATATTTT

d_call: TRBD2
clone_size: -
v_call: TRBV7-9
j_call: TRBJ2-2
cdr3_aa: CASSSEAGLTGELFF
cdr3_nt: TGTGCCAGCAGCTCGGAAGCGGGGCTAACCGGGGAGCTGTTTTTT

d_call: -
clone_size: -
v_call: TRBV20-1
j_call: TRBJ2-2
cdr3_aa: CSARRTGTEELFF
cdr3_nt: TGCAGTGCTAGACGTACAGGCACCGAGGAGCTGTTTTTT

d_call: -
clone_size: -
v_call: TRBV20-1
j_call: TRBJ2-7
cdr3_aa: CSARRAGTYEQYF
cdr3_nt: TGCAGTGCTAGACGCGCGGGGACCTACGAGCAGTACTTC

d_call: -
clone_size: -
v_call: TRBV6-5
j_call: TRBJ2-7
cdr3_aa: CASSSGPGAYEQYF
cdr3_nt: TGTGCCAGCAGTTCTGGGCCAGGGGCCTACGAGCAGTACTTC

d_call: -
clone_size: medium-sized
v_call: TRBV19
j_call: TRBJ2-1
cdr3_aa: CASSTAASNEQFF
cdr3_nt: TGTGCCAGTAGTACCGCAGCCTCCAATGAGCAGTTCTTC

d_call: TRBD1
clone_size: few
v_call: TRBV7-2
j_call: TRBJ2-1
cdr3_aa: CASSLRQGMSNEQFF
cdr3_nt: TGTGCCAGCAGCCTCCGACAGGGGATGAGCAATGAGCAGTTCTTC

d_call: -
clone_size: medium-sized
v_call: TRBV12-3/TRBV12-4
j_call: TRBJ2-6
cdr3_aa: CASSPRRSGANVLTF
cdr3_nt: TGTGCCAGCAGTCCCCGGAGATCTGGGGCCAACGTCCTGACTTTC

d_call: -
clone_size: -
v_call: TRBV20-1
j_call: TRBJ2-1
cdr3_aa: CSARPGARQNNEQFF
cdr3_nt: TGCAGTGCTAGGCCCGGGGCTCGACAGAACAATGAGCAGTTCTTC